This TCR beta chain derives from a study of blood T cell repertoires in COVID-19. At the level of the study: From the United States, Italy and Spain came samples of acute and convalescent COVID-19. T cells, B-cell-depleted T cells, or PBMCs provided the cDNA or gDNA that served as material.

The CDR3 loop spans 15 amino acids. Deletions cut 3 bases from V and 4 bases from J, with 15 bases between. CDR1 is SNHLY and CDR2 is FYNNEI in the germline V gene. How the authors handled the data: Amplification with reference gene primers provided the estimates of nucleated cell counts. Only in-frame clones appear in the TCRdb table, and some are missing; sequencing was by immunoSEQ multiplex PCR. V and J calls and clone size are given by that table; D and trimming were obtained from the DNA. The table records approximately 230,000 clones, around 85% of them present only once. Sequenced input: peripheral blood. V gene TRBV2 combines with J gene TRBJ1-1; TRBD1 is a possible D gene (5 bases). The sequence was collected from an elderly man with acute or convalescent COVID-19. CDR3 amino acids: CASSDGAGRSTEAFF. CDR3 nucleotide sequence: TGTGCCAGCAGTGATGGGGCAGGGAGGAGCACTGAAGCTTTCTTT.